Listed below are T cell receptor beta chains from one sample, sequenced in a study of T cells in Graves' hyperthyroidism and ophthalmopathy. TCRdb re-derived calls from the multiplex PCR reads in MiXCR, one entry per CDR3 protein. There are about 420,000 distinct CDR3 sequences in the sample; roughly an eighth occur only once, and around 5.3% lies in the top ten. Sequences were obtained from blood. All receptors come from a woman aged 18 to 35 with Graves' hyperthyroidism. The CDR3 runs from the conserved cysteine through the conserved F or W. Each record gives: D gene, J gene, V gene, clone size, CDR3 protein, CDR3 DNA. A D gene is named only where the DNA matches it firmly. Clone size is stated in some rows and not others, as once, few, many or a class when expanded.

TRBD2,TRBJ2-1,TRBV10-3,many,CATRNSGRADSYNEQFF,TGTGCCACCCGGAATAGCGGGAGGGCCGACTCCTACAATGAGCAGTTCTTC
-,TRBJ2-2,TRBV14,-,CASSQATGPGELFF,TGTGCCAGCAGCCAGGCCACGGGGCCCGGGGAGCTGTTTTTT
-,TRBJ1-5,TRBV19,-,CASSIDWGGYQPQHF,TGTGCCAGTAGTATAGATTGGGGAGGGTACCAGCCCCAGCATTTT
-,TRBJ2-1,TRBV27,-,CASRNPPGLYNEQFF,TGTGCCAGCAGAAACCCGCCGGGACTGTACAATGAGCAGTTCTTC
-,TRBJ1-6,TRBV9,-,CASSVSGDNSPLHF,TGTGCCAGCAGCGTATCGGGGGATAATTCACCCCTCCACTTT
-,TRBJ2-5,TRBV5-1,many,CASSRGQFQETQYF,TGCGCCAGCAGCCGAGGACAGTTCCAAGAGACCCAGTACTTC
-,TRBJ2-3,TRBV5-6,many,CASSLGGLNTDTQYF,TGTGCCAGCAGCTTAGGCGGGTTAAACACAGATACGCAGTATTTT
-,TRBJ2-3,TRBV15,many,CATQHRIGGEDTQYF,TGTGCCACCCAACACAGGATTGGCGGAGAAGATACGCAGTATTTT
-,TRBJ1-6,TRBV12-3/TRBV12-4,many,CASRLMGGNSPLHF,TGTGCCAGCAGATTAATGGGGGGGAATTCACCCCTCCACTTT
TRBD1,TRBJ1-1,TRBV6-2/TRBV6-3,many,CASSYPAGTGMNTEAFF,TGTGCCAGCAGTTACCCAGCCGGGACAGGCATGAACACTGAAGCTTTCTTT
TRBD2,TRBJ2-2,TRBV7-9,-,CASSSSGRIPGELFF,TGTGCCAGCAGCTCTAGCGGGAGAATCCCCGGGGAGCTGTTTTTT
-,TRBJ2-3,TRBV18,-,CASPDDRGRTQYF,TGTGCCAGCCCAGACGACAGAGGAAGGACGCAGTATTTT
TRBD1,TRBJ1-6,TRBV3-1,many,CASSPGQEDSPLHF,TGTGCCAGCAGCCCTGGACAGGAGGATTCACCCCTCCACTTT
TRBD2,TRBJ2-3,TRBV4-2,-,CASSQGEGLAQYF,TGTGCCAGCAGCCAAGGGGAGGGACTTGCGCAGTATTTT
-,TRBJ1-1,TRBV30,few,CAWSRGSGTEAFF,TGTGCCTGGAGTCGGGGGAGCGGCACTGAAGCTTTCTTT
-,TRBJ2-3,TRBV4-2,-,CASSQAFSAQEQDTQYF,TGTGCCAGCAGCCAGGCCTTTAGCGCTCAGGAGCAAGATACGCAGTATTTT
-,TRBJ2-2,TRBV28,-,CASSPQETGELFF,TGTGCCAGCAGCCCACAGGAAACCGGGGAGCTGTTTTTT
TRBD1,TRBJ1-5,TRBV7-2,many,CASSGRQGVQPQHF,TGTGCCAGCAGCGGACGACAGGGCGTGCAGCCCCAGCATTTT
-,TRBJ1-5,TRBV12-3/TRBV12-4,-,CASSPSGGRGNQPQHF,TGTGCCAGCAGTCCCTCGGGAGGGAGGGGCAATCAGCCCCAGCATTTT
TRBD1,TRBJ1-2,TRBV5-1,many,CASSLGGQGAYGYTF,TGCGCCAGCAGCCTGGGGGGACAGGGGGCATATGGCTACACCTTC
-,TRBJ2-1,TRBV27,few,CASMDIGRNNEQFF,TGTGCCAGCATGGATATCGGGCGGAACAATGAGCAGTTCTTC
-,TRBJ2-7,TRBV7-2,many,CASSFTTARLYEQYF,TGTGCCAGCAGCTTTACGACAGCGAGGCTCTACGAGCAGTACTTC
TRBD2,TRBJ2-1,TRBV12-3/TRBV12-4,many,CASSLSGSVGNEQFF,TGTGCCAGCAGCCTTAGCGGGAGTGTCGGCAATGAGCAGTTCTTC
TRBD1,TRBJ2-1,TRBV30,-,CAWGGQGRNEQFF,TGTGCCTGGGGAGGACAGGGACGGAATGAGCAGTTCTTC
-,TRBJ2-7,TRBV12-3/TRBV12-4,many,CASSPIISRDHEQYF,TGTGCCAGCAGTCCGATAATCAGCCGGGACCACGAGCAGTACTTC
-,TRBJ2-1,TRBV5-6,-,CASRSPRSSYNEQFF,TGTGCCAGCCGCAGCCCAAGGAGCTCCTACAATGAGCAGTTCTTC
TRBD2,TRBJ2-1,TRBV6-2/TRBV6-3,many,CASSYSAAGGNNEQFF,TGTGCCAGCAGTTACTCCGCAGCGGGAGGGAACAATGAGCAGTTCTTC
-,TRBJ2-1,TRBV28,many,CASSLFNREDEQFF,TGTGCCAGCAGTTTATTTAACAGGGAGGATGAGCAGTTCTTC
TRBD2,TRBJ2-1,TRBV7-9,many,CASSFASGAYNEQFF,TGTGCCAGCAGCTTTGCTAGCGGGGCATACAATGAGCAGTTCTTC
-,TRBJ1-6,TRBV3-1,few,CASSPLGNSPLHF,TGTGCCAGCAGCCCCCTCGGAAATTCACCCCTCCACTTT
TRBD2,TRBJ2-3,TRBV7-8,-,CASSLGGRNADTQYF,TGTGCCAGCAGCTTAGGCGGGAGAAACGCAGATACGCAGTATTTT
-,TRBJ1-4,TRBV20-1,many,CSARDIKGEKLFF,TGCAGTGCTAGAGATATAAAAGGTGAAAAACTGTTTTTT
-,TRBJ1-2,TRBV3-1,many,CASSQAMRQGFGYTF,TGTGCCAGCAGCCAAGCCATGAGGCAAGGGTTTGGCTACACCTTC
TRBD2,TRBJ2-1,TRBV28,-,CASSWSSGPPSLF,TGTGCCAGCAGTTGGTCTAGCGGACCTCCCTCCCTCTTC
-,TRBJ2-7,TRBV28,many,CASSAGVYEQYF,TGTGCCAGCAGTGCAGGGGTCTACGAGCAGTACTTC
-,TRBJ1-1,TRBV4-1,few,CASSQDLGARATEAFF,TGCGCCAGCAGCCAAGATCTAGGCGCCAGGGCGACTGAAGCTTTCTTT
TRBD2,TRBJ2-3,TRBV6-2/TRBV6-3,many,CASSEGLDTDTQYF,TGTGCCAGCAGCGAGGGACTAGACACAGATACGCAGTATTTT
-,TRBJ2-6,TRBV7-9,many,CASSLEQVSGANVLTF,TGTGCCAGCAGCTTAGAACAGGTCTCGGGGGCCAACGTCCTGACTTTC
-,TRBJ2-2,TRBV5-1,many,CASSPGGGTGELFF,TGCGCCAGCAGCCCTGGCGGAGGGACCGGGGAGCTGTTTTTT
-,TRBJ2-6,TRBV4-2,-,CASGDFSGANVLTF,TGTGCCAGCGGGGACTTCTCTGGGGCCAACGTCCTGACTTTC
-,TRBJ1-2,TRBV28,few,CASRLGQGNYGYTF,TGTGCCAGCAGGTTAGGACAAGGGAACTATGGCTACACCTTC